These T cell receptor beta chains were read from a single sample in a study of long-term antiretroviral therapy in people with HIV. TCRdb's copy holds only in-frame clones and misses some; the assay was immunoSEQ multiplex PCR. The sample lists about 38,000 clones, over 80% occurring once. The source material was unsorted PBMCs, sampled 1.5 years after starting antiretroviral therapy. The source is a man aged 18 to 30 with HIV. The CDR3 runs from the conserved cysteine through the conserved F or W. Each record gives: clone size, J gene, D gene, V gene, CDR3 DNA, CDR3 protein. A D gene is named only where the DNA matches it firmly. Not every row has a clone size; where given, it reads once, few, many or a size class.

clone_size: .
j_call: TRBJ2-2
d_call: .
v_call: TRBV5-4
cdr3_nt: TGTGCCAGCAGCGGGGCCGGCAGAACCGCGAACACCGGGGAGCTGTTTTTT
cdr3_aa: CASSGAGRTANTGELFF

clone_size: .
j_call: TRBJ2-6
d_call: .
v_call: TRBV4-2
cdr3_nt: TGTGCCAGCAGCCAAGAGCGGGGCTCTGGGGCCAACGTCCTGACTTTC
cdr3_aa: CASSQERGSGANVLTF

clone_size: .
j_call: TRBJ2-7
d_call: .
v_call: TRBV28
cdr3_nt: TGTGCCAGCAGCCCCCGGAGGGTCCCCTACGAGCAGTACTTC
cdr3_aa: CASSPRRVPYEQYF

clone_size: few
j_call: TRBJ1-2
d_call: TRBD1
v_call: TRBV19
cdr3_nt: TGTGCCAGTAGTATCGGGACAGCTAATGGCTACACCTTC
cdr3_aa: CASSIGTANGYTF

clone_size: .
j_call: TRBJ2-3
d_call: .
v_call: TRBV28
cdr3_nt: TGTGCCAGCAGTTTATCTGGGACCCCGCGAGATTTT
cdr3_aa: CASSLSGTPRDF

clone_size: few
j_call: TRBJ2-2
d_call: .
v_call: TRBV7-2
cdr3_nt: TGTGCCAGCAGCTTAGCCACGAACACCGGGGAGCTGTTTTTT
cdr3_aa: CASSLATNTGELFF

clone_size: .
j_call: TRBJ1-2
d_call: .
v_call: TRBV2
cdr3_nt: TGTGCCAGCAGTGAAATGCAGGGAGGCTTGTCGGGCGCCTATGGCTACACCTTC
cdr3_aa: CASSEMQGGLSGAYGYTF

clone_size: .
j_call: TRBJ1-5
d_call: .
v_call: TRBV30
cdr3_nt: TGTGCCTGGAGTGGCGGGAGTTTTAGCAATCAGCCCCAGCATTTT
cdr3_aa: CAWSGGSFSNQPQHF

clone_size: .
j_call: TRBJ1-5
d_call: .
v_call: TRBV9
cdr3_nt: TGTGCCAGCAGCGCCGAAGGGTCGTCCTACCATCAGCCCCAGCATTTT
cdr3_aa: CASSAEGSSYHQPQHF

clone_size: once
j_call: TRBJ2-1
d_call: TRBD2
v_call: TRBV5-4
cdr3_nt: TGTGCCAGCAGCTTAGGGTATAGCGGGATGAAGCAGTTCTTC
cdr3_aa: CASSLGYSGMKQFF

clone_size: .
j_call: TRBJ2-7
d_call: TRBD1
v_call: TRBV6-1
cdr3_nt: TGTGCCAGCAGTGAGGGACAGGGCGCCTACGAGCAGTACTTC
cdr3_aa: CASSEGQGAYEQYF

clone_size: .
j_call: TRBJ2-1
d_call: .
v_call: TRBV29-1
cdr3_nt: TGCAGCTTCCGCGGCCAGGGTCTAGGAAATGAGCAGTTCTTC
cdr3_aa: CSFRGQGLGNEQFF

clone_size: .
j_call: TRBJ1-5
d_call: TRBD1
v_call: TRBV7-2
cdr3_nt: TGTGCCAGCAGCTACGGGGACAGGCAGCCCCAGCATTTT
cdr3_aa: CASSYGDRQPQHF

clone_size: .
j_call: TRBJ1-4
d_call: .
v_call: TRBV7-9
cdr3_nt: TGTGCCAGCAGCTTCCCACAGGATTCCACTAATGAAAAACTGTTTTTT
cdr3_aa: CASSFPQDSTNEKLFF

clone_size: .
j_call: TRBJ2-1
d_call: .
v_call: TRBV18
cdr3_nt: TGTGCCAGCTCACCACCTTCGAATGAGCAGTTCTTC
cdr3_aa: CASSPPSNEQFF

clone_size: .
j_call: TRBJ1-2
d_call: .
v_call: TRBV28
cdr3_nt: TGTGCCAGCAATAGGATAGACTATGGCTACACCTTC
cdr3_aa: CASNRIDYGYTF

clone_size: .
j_call: TRBJ2-7
d_call: TRBD1
v_call: TRBV7-9
cdr3_nt: TGTGCCAGCAGCTTGGGACAGCCCAGAACCTACGAGCAGTACTTC
cdr3_aa: CASSLGQPRTYEQYF

clone_size: few
j_call: TRBJ2-7
d_call: .
v_call: TRBV5-5
cdr3_nt: TGTGCCAGCAGGCCGGGACTTCTGAGCTACGAGCAGTACTTC
cdr3_aa: CASRPGLLSYEQYF

clone_size: .
j_call: TRBJ1-1
d_call: .
v_call: TRBV6-1
cdr3_nt: TGTGCCAGCAGTGACCCGGGACTGATGAACACTGAAGCTTTCTTT
cdr3_aa: CASSDPGLMNTEAFF

clone_size: .
j_call: TRBJ2-7
d_call: .
v_call: TRBV7-8
cdr3_nt: TGTGCCAGCAGCTTTGGCTACAACTCCTACGAGCAGTACTTC
cdr3_aa: CASSFGYNSYEQYF

clone_size: .
j_call: TRBJ1-5
d_call: .
v_call: TRBV28
cdr3_nt: TGTGCCAGCAGAACAGGGAATCAGCCCCAGCATTTT
cdr3_aa: CASRTGNQPQHF

clone_size: .
j_call: TRBJ1-2
d_call: TRBD1
v_call: TRBV6-5
cdr3_nt: TGTGCCAGCAGTTATTCGACAGGGAGCGGCTACACCTTC
cdr3_aa: CASSYSTGSGYTF

clone_size: few
j_call: TRBJ1-4
d_call: .
v_call: TRBV6-5
cdr3_nt: TGTGCCAGCAGGGTTGGTGAAAAACTGTTTTTT
cdr3_aa: CASRVGEKLFF

clone_size: .
j_call: TRBJ2-7
d_call: TRBD1
v_call: TRBV29-1
cdr3_nt: TGCAGCGTTTTTGGGACAGGGGCCTACGAGCAGTACTTC
cdr3_aa: CSVFGTGAYEQYF

clone_size: .
j_call: TRBJ2-3
d_call: TRBD1
v_call: TRBV29-1
cdr3_nt: TGCAGCGTTGGAGACAGGGGGCGCACAGATACGCAGTATTTT
cdr3_aa: CSVGDRGRTDTQYF

clone_size: .
j_call: TRBJ1-4
d_call: .
v_call: TRBV20-1
cdr3_nt: TGCAGTGCGGTGGGTGGAAAACTGTTTTTT
cdr3_aa: CSAVGGKLFF

clone_size: .
j_call: TRBJ2-7
d_call: .
v_call: TRBV29-1
cdr3_nt: TGCAGCGTTGGTCTGACGGAGCAGTACTTC
cdr3_aa: CSVGLTEQYF

clone_size: .
j_call: TRBJ2-7
d_call: .
v_call: TRBV7-9
cdr3_nt: TGTGCCAGCAGCGATCCACAGGGCTACGAGCAGTACTTC
cdr3_aa: CASSDPQGYEQYF

clone_size: .
j_call: TRBJ2-1
d_call: TRBD1
v_call: TRBV7-9
cdr3_nt: TGTGCCAGCAGCCTATCACGGGACAGGGGCTACAATGAGCAGTTCTTC
cdr3_aa: CASSLSRDRGYNEQFF

clone_size: .
j_call: TRBJ2-3
d_call: TRBD2
v_call: TRBV5-6
cdr3_nt: TGTGCCAGCAGCTTCGTTTCTAGGCTAGCGGGAGCAGATACGCAGTATTTT
cdr3_aa: CASSFVSRLAGADTQYF

clone_size: .
j_call: TRBJ2-1
d_call: TRBD2
v_call: TRBV5-4
cdr3_nt: TGTGCCAGCAGCTTGGTCCCTAGCGGGAGGTACAATGAGCAGTTCTTC
cdr3_aa: CASSLVPSGRYNEQFF

clone_size: .
j_call: TRBJ1-4
d_call: .
v_call: TRBV19
cdr3_nt: TGTGCCACCACCGACCGGCAAAATGAAAAACTGTTTTTT
cdr3_aa: CATTDRQNEKLFF

clone_size: .
j_call: TRBJ1-1
d_call: TRBD1
v_call: TRBV7-2
cdr3_nt: TGTGCCAGCAGCTTAGCAGGGGGCAAGTACACTGAAGCTTTCTTT
cdr3_aa: CASSLAGGKYTEAFF

clone_size: few
j_call: TRBJ2-2
d_call: TRBD1
v_call: TRBV19
cdr3_nt: TGTGCCAGTAGCCCGGGACAGCTCAACACCGGGGAGCTGTTTTTT
cdr3_aa: CASSPGQLNTGELFF

clone_size: .
j_call: TRBJ1-4
d_call: .
v_call: TRBV19
cdr3_nt: TGTGCCAGTAGCAGGGGTGAAAAACTGTTTTTT
cdr3_aa: CASSRGEKLFF